The clone carrying this T cell receptor beta chain showed up many times. The target antigen is unknown. Notes on the study in general: In terms of TCR gene usage, tumor memory CD4+ T cells clustered together with blood and lymph node memory CD4+ cells, as well as with lymph node naive CD4+ cells.

The CDR3 is made up of 14 amino acids. V lost 3 bases to trimming and J lost 6 bases, with 13 bases between them. Looked up from germline, CDR1 is SGHRS and CDR2 is YFSETQ. TCRdb analysed the 5' RACE reads with MiXCR anew, one entry per CDR3 protein. Here the sample spans some 31,000 distinct CDR3 sequences, under 30% being singletons. Sequencing used naive CD4+ T cells sorted from a lymph node. Subset noted: naive CD4+ T cells, CD4+CD45RA+CD25-. The gene calls are TRBV5-1 and TRBJ1-3, with D maybe TRBD1 (5 bases). The source of this sequence is a female donor with breast cancer. The CDR3 loop is CASSSGTAKNTIYF. In DNA, the CDR3 is TGCGCCAGCAGCTCGGGGACTGCGAAAAACACCATATATTTT. The whole variable domain, filled in from reference TRBV5-1 and TRBJ1-3, reads KAGVTQTPRYLIKTRGQQVTLSCSPISGHRSVSWYQQTPGQGLQFLFEYFSETQRNKGNFPGRFSGRQFSNSRSEMNVSTLELGDSALYLCASSSGTAKNTIYFGEGSWLTVV.